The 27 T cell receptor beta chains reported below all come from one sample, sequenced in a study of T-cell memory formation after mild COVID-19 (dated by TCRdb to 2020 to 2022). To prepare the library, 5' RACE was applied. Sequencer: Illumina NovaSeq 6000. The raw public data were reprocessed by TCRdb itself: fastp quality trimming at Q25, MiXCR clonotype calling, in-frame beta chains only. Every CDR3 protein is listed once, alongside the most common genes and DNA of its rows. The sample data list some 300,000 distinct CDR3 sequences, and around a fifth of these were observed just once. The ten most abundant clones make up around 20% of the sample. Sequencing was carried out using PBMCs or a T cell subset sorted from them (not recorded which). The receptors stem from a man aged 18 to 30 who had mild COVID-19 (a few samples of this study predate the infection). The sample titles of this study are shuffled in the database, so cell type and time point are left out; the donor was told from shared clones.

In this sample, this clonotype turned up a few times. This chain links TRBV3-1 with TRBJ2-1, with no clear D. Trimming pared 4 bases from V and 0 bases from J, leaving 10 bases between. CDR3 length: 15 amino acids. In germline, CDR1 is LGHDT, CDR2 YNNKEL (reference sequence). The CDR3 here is CASSRTASSYNEQFF. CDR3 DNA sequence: TGTGCCAGCAGCCGAACCGCCAGCTCCTACAATGAGCAGTTCTTC.

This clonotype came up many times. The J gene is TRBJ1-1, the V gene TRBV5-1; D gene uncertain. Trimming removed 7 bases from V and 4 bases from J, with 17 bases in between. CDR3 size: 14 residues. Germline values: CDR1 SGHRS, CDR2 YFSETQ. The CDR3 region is CASDLISPSTEAFF. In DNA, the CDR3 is TGCGCCAGCGATCTCATAAGTCCCAGCACTGAAGCTTTCTTT.

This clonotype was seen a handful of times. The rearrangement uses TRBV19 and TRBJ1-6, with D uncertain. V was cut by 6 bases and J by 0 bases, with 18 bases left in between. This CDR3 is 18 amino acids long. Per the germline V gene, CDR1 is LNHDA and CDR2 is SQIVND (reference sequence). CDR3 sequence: CASRASSVRSSYNSPLHF. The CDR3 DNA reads TGTGCCAGTAGGGCCTCGAGTGTTCGGAGCTCCTATAATTCACCCCTCCACTTT.

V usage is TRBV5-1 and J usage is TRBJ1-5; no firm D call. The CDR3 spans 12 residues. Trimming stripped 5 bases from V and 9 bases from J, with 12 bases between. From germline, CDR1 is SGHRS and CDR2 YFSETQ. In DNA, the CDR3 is TGCGCCAGCAGGGGAGATTCAGGGCCCCAGCATTTT. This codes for CASRGDSGPQHF.

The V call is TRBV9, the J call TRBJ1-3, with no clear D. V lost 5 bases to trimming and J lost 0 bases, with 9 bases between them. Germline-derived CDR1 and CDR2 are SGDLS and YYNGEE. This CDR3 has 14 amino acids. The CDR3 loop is CASRSDGSGNTIYF. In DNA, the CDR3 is TGTGCCAGCAGATCCGACGGCTCTGGAAACACCATATATTTT.

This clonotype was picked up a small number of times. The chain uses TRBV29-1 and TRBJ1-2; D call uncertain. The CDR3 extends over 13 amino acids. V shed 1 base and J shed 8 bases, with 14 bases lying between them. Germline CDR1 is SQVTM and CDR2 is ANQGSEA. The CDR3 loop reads CSVEGGPTRGYTF. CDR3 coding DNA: TGCAGCGTTGAAGGAGGCCCGACCAGGGGCTACACCTTC.

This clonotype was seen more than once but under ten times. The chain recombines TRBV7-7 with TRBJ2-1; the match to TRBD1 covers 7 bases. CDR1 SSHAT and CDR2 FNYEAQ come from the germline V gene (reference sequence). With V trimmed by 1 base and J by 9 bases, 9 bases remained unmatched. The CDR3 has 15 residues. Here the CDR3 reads CASSLVAGGIGEQFF. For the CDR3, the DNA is TGTGCCAGCAGCTTAGTGGCAGGGGGAATCGGTGAGCAGTTCTTC.

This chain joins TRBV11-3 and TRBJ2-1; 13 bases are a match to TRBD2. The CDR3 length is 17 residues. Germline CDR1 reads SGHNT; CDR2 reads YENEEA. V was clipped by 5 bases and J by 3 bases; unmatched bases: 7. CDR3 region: CASSLGLAGVDYNEQFF. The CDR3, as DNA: TGTGCCAGCAGCCTCGGACTAGCGGGAGTGGACTACAATGAGCAGTTCTTC.

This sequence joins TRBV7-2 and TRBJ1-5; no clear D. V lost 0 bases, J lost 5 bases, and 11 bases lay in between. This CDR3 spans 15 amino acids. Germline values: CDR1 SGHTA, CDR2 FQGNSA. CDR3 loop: CASSLAGGLDQPQHF. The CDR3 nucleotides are TGTGCCAGCAGCTTAGCGGGAGGGCTCGATCAGCCCCAGCATTTT.

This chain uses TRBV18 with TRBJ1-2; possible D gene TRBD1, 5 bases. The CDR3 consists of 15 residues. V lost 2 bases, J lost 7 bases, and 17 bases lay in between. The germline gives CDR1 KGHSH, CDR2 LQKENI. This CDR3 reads CASSPYQGGGPGYTF. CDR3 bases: TGTGCCAGCTCACCATATCAGGGCGGAGGTCCTGGCTACACCTTC.

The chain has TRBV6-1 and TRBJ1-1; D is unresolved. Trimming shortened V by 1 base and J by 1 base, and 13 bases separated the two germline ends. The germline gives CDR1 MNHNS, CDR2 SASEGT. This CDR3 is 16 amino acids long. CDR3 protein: CASSEGAPVANTEAFF. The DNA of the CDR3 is TGTGCCAGCAGTGAAGGGGCCCCAGTTGCGAACACTGAAGCTTTCTTT.

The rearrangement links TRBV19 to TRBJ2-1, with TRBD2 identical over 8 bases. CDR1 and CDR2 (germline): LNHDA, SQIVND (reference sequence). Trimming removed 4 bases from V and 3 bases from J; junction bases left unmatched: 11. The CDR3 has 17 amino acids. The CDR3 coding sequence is TGTGCCAGTAGTAGCCCCAGCGGGGGTGCATACTACAATGAGCAGTTCTTC. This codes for CASSSPSGGAYYNEQFF.

The chain's CDR3 is CASSLPGWVAGANEQYF. DNA for the CDR3: TGCGCCAGCAGCCTACCAGGGTGGGTAGCGGGGGCTAATGAGCAGTACTTC. The chain recombines TRBV4-3 with TRBJ2-7; 9 bases are shared with TRBD2. The junction had 17 bases not matched to a gene; V was cut back by 4 bases and J by 7 bases. Germline CDR1 reads LGHNA; CDR2 reads YSLEER. The CDR3 totals 17 residues.

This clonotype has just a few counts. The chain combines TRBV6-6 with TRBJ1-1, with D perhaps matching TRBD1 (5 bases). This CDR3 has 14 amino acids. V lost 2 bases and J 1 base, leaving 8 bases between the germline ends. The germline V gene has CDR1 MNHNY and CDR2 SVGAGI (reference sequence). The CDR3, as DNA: TGTGCCAGCAGTTACAGGACATCGAACACTGAAGCTTTCTTT. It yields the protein CASSYRTSNTEAFF.

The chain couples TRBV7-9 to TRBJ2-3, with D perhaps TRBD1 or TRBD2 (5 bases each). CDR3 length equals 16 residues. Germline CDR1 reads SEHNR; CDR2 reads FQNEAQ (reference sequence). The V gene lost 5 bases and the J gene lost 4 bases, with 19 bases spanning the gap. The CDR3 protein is CASSPVGARDADTQYF. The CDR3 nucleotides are TGTGCCAGCAGCCCAGTCGGGGCCAGAGATGCAGATACGCAGTATTTT. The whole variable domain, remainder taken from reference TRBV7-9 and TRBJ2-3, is DTGVSQNPRHKITKRGQNVTFRCDPISEHNRLYWYRQTLGQGPEFLTYFQNEAQLEKSRLLSDRFSAERPKGSFSTLEIQRTEQGDSAMYLCASSPVGARDADTQYFGPGTRLTVL.

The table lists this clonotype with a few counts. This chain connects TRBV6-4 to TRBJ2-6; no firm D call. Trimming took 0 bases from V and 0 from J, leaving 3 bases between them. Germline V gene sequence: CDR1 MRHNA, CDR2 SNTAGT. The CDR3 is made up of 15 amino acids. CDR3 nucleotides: TGTGCCAGCAGTGACTCTAACTCTGGGGCCAACGTCCTGACTTTC. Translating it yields CASSDSNSGANVLTF.

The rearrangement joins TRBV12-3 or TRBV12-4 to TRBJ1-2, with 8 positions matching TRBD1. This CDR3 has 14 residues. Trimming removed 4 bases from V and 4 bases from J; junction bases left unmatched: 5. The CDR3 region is CASSYDRGGYGYTF. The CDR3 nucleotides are TGTGCCAGCAGTTACGACAGGGGAGGCTATGGCTACACCTTC.

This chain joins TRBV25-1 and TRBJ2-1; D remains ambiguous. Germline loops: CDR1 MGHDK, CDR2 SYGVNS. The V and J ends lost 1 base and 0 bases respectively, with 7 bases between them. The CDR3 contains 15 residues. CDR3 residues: CASSESESSYNEQFF. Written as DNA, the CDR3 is TGTGCCAGCAGTGAATCAGAGAGCTCCTACAATGAGCAGTTCTTC.

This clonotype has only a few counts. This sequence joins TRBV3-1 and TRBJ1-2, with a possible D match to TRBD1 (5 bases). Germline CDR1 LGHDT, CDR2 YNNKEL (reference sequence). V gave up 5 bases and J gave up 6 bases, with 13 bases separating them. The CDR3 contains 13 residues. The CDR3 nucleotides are TGTGCCAGCAGCTCGCATTCGGGGGATGGCTACACCTTC. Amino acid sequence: CASSSHSGDGYTF.

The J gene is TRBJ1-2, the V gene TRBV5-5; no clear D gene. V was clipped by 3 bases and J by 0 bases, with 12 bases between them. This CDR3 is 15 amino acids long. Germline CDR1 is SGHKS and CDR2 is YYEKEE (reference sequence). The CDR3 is CASSSSRRPNYGYTF. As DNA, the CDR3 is TGTGCCAGCAGCTCCAGTCGACGGCCTAACTATGGCTACACCTTC.

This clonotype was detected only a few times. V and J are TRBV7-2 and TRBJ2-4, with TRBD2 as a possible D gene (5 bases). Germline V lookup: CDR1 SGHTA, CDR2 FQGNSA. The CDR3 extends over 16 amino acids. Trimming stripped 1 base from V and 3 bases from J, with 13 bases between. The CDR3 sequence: CASSLGPLGDKNIQYF. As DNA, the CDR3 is TGTGCCAGCAGCTTAGGACCCCTCGGGGACAAAAACATTCAGTACTTC.

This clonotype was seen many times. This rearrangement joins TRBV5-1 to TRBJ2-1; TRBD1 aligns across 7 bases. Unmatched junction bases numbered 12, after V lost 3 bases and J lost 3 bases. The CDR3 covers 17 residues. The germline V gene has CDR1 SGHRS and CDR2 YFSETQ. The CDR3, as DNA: TGCGCCAGCAGCTACAACCCGACAGGGAATAGCTACAATGAGCAGTTCTTC. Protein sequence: CASSYNPTGNSYNEQFF.

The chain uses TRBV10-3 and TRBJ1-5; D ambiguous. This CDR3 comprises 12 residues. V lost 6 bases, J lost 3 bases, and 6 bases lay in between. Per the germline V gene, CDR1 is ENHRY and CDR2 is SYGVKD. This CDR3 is CAIREANQPQHF. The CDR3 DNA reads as TGTGCCATCAGAGAGGCCAATCAGCCCCAGCATTTT.

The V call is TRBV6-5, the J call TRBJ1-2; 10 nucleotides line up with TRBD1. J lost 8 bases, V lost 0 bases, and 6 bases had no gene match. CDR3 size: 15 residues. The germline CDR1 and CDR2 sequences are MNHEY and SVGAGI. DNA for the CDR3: TGTGCCAGCAGTTACTCGGGACAGGGGTGGGGCGGCTACACCTTC. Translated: CASSYSGQGWGGYTF.

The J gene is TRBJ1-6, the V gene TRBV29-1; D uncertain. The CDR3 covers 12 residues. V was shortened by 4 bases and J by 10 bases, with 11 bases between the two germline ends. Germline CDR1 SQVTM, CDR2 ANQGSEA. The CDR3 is CSVGEGHSPLHF. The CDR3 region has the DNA TGCAGCGTTGGGGAAGGGCACTCACCCCTCCACTTT.

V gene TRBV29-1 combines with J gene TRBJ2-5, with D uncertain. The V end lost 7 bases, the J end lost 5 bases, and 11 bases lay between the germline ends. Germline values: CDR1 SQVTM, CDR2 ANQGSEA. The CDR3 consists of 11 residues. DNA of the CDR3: TGCAGCGGACGGTATTTGGAGACCCAGTACTTC. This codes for CSGRYLETQYF.

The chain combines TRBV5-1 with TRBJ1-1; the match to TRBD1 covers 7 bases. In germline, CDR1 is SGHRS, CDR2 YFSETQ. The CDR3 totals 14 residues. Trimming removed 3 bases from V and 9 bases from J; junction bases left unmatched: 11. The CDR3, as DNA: TGCGCCAGCAGCTCCCGACAGGGTGGGCGCCAAGCTTTCTTT. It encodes CASSSRQGGRQAFF.